This TCR beta chain came from a study of T cell responses to AZD1222 COVID-19 vaccine. The repertoire was sequenced with immunoSEQ multiplex PCR; TCRdb's copy has only in-frame clones and lacks some. Here the sample spans about 82,000 clones, 70% to 90% being singletons. Pooling covered second doses at about 4 or about 12 weeks. Study-wide results and caveats: White British ancestry dominated among donors, who included more females, and clonal diversity was possibly underestimated.

On this clone itself: Its antigen is unknown.

Germline V lookup: CDR1 LNHDA, CDR2 SQIVND (reference sequence). The CDR3 length is 14 residues. The V gene lost 5 bases and the J gene lost 2 bases, with 9 bases spanning the gap. This chain joins TRBV19 and TRBJ1-4, with a tentative D call TRBD1 (5 bases). The origin of this receptor is an adult who received the AZD1222 COVID-19 vaccine. The input for sequencing was peripheral blood, taken 28 days after the second AZD1222 dose. The DNA of the CDR3 is TGTGCCAGTAGTTTTCGGGGCACTAATGAAAAACTGTTTTTT. It specifies CASSFRGTNEKLFF. The whole variable domain, filled in from reference TRBV19 and TRBJ1-4, reads DGGITQSPKYLFRKEGQNVTLSCEQNLNHDAMYWYRQDPGQGLRLIYYSQIVNDFQKGDIAEGYSVSREKKESFPLTVTSAQKNPTAFYLCASSFRGTNEKLFFGSGTQLSVL.